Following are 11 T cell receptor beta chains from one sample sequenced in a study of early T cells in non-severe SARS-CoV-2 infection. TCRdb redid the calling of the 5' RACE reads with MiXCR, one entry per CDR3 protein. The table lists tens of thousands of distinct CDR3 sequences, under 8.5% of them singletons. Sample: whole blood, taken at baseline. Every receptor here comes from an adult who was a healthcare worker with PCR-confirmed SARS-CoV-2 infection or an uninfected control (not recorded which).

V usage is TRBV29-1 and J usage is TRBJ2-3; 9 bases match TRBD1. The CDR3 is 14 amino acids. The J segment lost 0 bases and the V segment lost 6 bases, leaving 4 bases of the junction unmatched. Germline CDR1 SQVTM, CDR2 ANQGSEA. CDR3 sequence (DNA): TGCAGCGTAGGACAGGGGATGAGCACAGATACGCAGTATTTT. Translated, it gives CSVGQGMSTDTQYF.

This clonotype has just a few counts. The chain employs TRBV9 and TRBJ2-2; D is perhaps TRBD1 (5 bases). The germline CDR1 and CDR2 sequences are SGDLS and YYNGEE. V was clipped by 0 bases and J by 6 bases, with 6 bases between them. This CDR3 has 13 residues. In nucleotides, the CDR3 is TGTGCCAGCAGCGTAGGGGGCCCCGGGGAGCTGTTTTTT. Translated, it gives CASSVGGPGELFF.

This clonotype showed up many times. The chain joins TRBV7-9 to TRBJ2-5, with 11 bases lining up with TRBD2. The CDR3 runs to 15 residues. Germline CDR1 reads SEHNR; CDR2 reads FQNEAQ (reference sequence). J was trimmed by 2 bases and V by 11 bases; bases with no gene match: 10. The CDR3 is CAETPLAGVQETQYF. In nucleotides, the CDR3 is TGTGCCGAGACCCCACTAGCGGGGGTACAAGAGACCCAGTACTTC.

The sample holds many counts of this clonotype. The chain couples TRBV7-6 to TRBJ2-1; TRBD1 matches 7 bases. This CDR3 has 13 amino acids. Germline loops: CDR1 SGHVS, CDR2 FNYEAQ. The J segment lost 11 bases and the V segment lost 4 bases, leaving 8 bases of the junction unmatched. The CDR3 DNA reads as TGTGCCAGCAGCTCGGGGACAGAGACAAAGCAGTTCTTC. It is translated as CASSSGTETKQFF.

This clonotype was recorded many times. The CDR3 DNA is TGTGCCAGCACTCTCGGTGGTGAACGGGAGCAGTTCTTC. This codes for CASTLGGEREQFF. The chain combines TRBV6-1 with TRBJ2-1; D is unresolved. This CDR3 comprises 13 residues. Germline loops: CDR1 MNHNS, CDR2 SASEGT. V was clipped by 7 bases and J by 10 bases, with 17 bases between them.

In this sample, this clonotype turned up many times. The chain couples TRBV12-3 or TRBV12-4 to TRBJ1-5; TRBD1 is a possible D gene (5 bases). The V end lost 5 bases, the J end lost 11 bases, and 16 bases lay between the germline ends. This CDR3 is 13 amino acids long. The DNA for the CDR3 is TGTGCCAGCAGTCGACAGCTCGGAGGGTCCCAGCATTTT. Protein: CASSRQLGGSQHF.

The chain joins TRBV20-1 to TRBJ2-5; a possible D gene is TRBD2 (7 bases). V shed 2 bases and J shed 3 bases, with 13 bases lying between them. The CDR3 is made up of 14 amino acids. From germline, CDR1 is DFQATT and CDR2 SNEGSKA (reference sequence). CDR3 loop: CSARRGGIKETQYF. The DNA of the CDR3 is TGCAGTGCTAGAAGGGGGGGTATCAAAGAGACCCAGTACTTC.

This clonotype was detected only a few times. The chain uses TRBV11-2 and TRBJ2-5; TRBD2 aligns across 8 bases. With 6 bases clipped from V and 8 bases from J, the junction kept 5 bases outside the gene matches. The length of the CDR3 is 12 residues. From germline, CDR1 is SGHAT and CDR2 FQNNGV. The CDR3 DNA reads TGTGCCAGCAGTCTAGCGGGTCCCACCCAGTACTTC. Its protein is CASSLAGPTQYF. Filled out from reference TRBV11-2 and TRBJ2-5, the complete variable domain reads EAGVAQSPRYKIIEKRQSVAFWCNPISGHATLYWYQQILGQGPKLLIQFQNNGVVDDSQLPKDRFSAERLKGVDSTLKIQPAKLEDSAVYLCASSLAGPTQYFGPGTRLLVL.

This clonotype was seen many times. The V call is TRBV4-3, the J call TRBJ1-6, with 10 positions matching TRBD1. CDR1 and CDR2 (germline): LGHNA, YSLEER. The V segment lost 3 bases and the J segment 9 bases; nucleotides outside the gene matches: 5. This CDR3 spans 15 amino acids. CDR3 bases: TGCGCCAGCAGCCAGAGGGACAGGGGTTTTTCACCCCTCCACTTT. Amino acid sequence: CASSQRDRGFSPLHF.

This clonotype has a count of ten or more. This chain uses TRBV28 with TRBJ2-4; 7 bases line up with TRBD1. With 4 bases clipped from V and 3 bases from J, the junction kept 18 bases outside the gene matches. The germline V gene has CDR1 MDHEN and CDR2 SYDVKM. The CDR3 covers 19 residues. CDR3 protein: CASSSLGQVLFAVKNIQYF. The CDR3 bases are TGTGCCAGCAGTTCCCTCGGACAGGTCTTGTTTGCGGTCAAAAACATTCAGTACTTC.

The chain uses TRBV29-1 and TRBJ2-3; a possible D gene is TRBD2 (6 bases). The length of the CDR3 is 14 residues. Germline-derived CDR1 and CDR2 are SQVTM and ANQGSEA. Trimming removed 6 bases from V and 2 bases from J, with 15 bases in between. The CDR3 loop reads CSVLGIADTDTQYF. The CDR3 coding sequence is TGCAGCGTGCTAGGGATAGCGGACACAGATACGCAGTATTTT.